The 27 T cell receptor beta chains reported below all come from one sample, sequenced in a study of blood T cell repertoires in COVID-19. The method was immunoSEQ multiplex PCR; TCRdb's version includes in-frame clones alone and lacks a portion of them. The sample contains approximately 170,000 clones, about 86% of which appear only once. Sequenced input: peripheral blood. All receptors come from a man aged 45 to 65 with active or convalescent COVID-19.

The chain employs TRBV7-7 and TRBJ2-5; the match to TRBD2 covers 15 bases. Losses at the gene ends were 5 bases for V and 5 bases for J; bases not matched to a gene: 3. Germline V gives CDR1 SSHAT, CDR2 FNYEAQ (reference sequence). This CDR3 is 15 amino acids long. The CDR3 loop reads CASSTGLAGGETQYF. The CDR3, as DNA: TGTGCCAGCAGCACCGGACTAGCGGGGGGGGAGACCCAGTACTTC.

This rearrangement joins TRBV19 to TRBJ2-4; the D gene is possibly TRBD1 (7 bases). Germline lookup yields CDR1 LNHDA and CDR2 SQIVND (reference sequence). The CDR3 contains 18 residues. The V gene lost 1 base and the J gene lost 0 bases, with 16 bases spanning the gap. The CDR3 reads CASSIGGAGQIAKNIQYF. The CDR3 DNA sequence: TGTGCCAGTAGTATAGGAGGGGCGGGACAGATAGCCAAAAACATTCAGTACTTC.

Only one count was recorded for this clone. The chain joins TRBV2 to TRBJ1-4; D call uncertain. V was trimmed by 6 bases and J by 0 bases, leaving 11 bases between them. Germline V lookup: CDR1 SNHLY, CDR2 FYNNEI. CDR3 size: 15 residues. DNA of the CDR3: TGTGCCAGCAGCACCTTAGGAGCAACTAATGAAAAACTGTTTTTT. Amino acids: CASSTLGATNEKLFF.

This rearrangement joins TRBV10-3 to TRBJ2-1; D perhaps matches TRBD1 (6 bases). The CDR3 runs to 13 residues. V gave up 11 bases and J gave up 8 bases, with 19 bases separating them. CDR1 and CDR2 from the germline V gene are ENHRY and SYGVKD. The CDR3 region has the DNA TGTGCCGTAAATGACAGGTGGGGCGATGAGCAGTTCTTC. Protein product: CAVNDRWGDEQFF.

There are a few counts of this clone. This chain uses TRBV7-6 with TRBJ1-1; D unclear. V lost 2 bases, J lost 2 bases, and 6 bases lay in between. The CDR3 runs 13 residues. The germline V gene encodes CDR1 SGHVS and CDR2 FNYEAQ. For the CDR3, the DNA is TGTGCCAGCAGCTTAACCGGTAACACTGAAGCTTTCTTT. This translates into CASSLTGNTEAFF.

Note on this clone: This sample also contains other DNA sequences that code for the same CDR3. The V call is TRBV12-3 or TRBV12-4, the J call TRBJ1-2; 7 bases agree with TRBD1. V lost 5 bases, J lost 4 bases, and 1 base stayed unmatched. The CDR3 loop spans 12 amino acids. The CDR3 bases are TGTGCCAGCAGTGGGACAGCCTATGGCTACACCTTC. Translated: CASSGTAYGYTF.

This chain connects TRBV24-1 to TRBJ2-3, with D tentatively TRBD2 (5 bases). V lost 0 bases to trimming and J lost 2 bases, with 8 bases between them. This CDR3 is built from 15 residues. Germline values: CDR1 KGHDR, CDR2 SFDVKD. The CDR3 loop is CATSDLVTNTDTQYF. In DNA, the CDR3 is TGTGCCACCAGTGATTTGGTGACTAACACAGATACGCAGTATTTT.

This clone was seen a single time. V usage is TRBV6-5 and J usage is TRBJ2-7; unclear D gene. The V end was cut by 4 bases, the J end by 5 bases, with 15 bases between. The germline V gene encodes CDR1 MNHEY and CDR2 SVGAGI. The CDR3 extends over 14 amino acids. The CDR3 is CASSSHSGPDEQYF. CDR3 nucleotides: TGTGCCAGCAGTTCCCATTCCGGTCCTGACGAGCAGTACTTC.

This clone was found once. The chain couples TRBV25-1 to TRBJ2-5; 8 nucleotides line up with TRBD1. V dropped 6 bases and J dropped 5; count of bases not matched to a gene: 5. The CDR3 covers 13 residues. Germline V gives CDR1 MGHDK, CDR2 SYGVNS. CDR3 sequence (DNA): TGTGCCAGCAGGGGACAGGAACTGGAGACCCAGTACTTC. This gives the protein CASRGQELETQYF.

The chain is built from TRBV30 and TRBJ2-7; 13 bases fit TRBD2. The germline gives CDR1 GTSNPN, CDR2 SVGIG (reference sequence). V was clipped by 3 bases and J by 9 bases; unmatched bases: 11. The CDR3 spans 15 residues. The CDR3, as DNA: TGTGCCTGGAGGAAGCCGGGACTAGCGGGGATGGGGCAGTACTTC. Encoded protein: CAWRKPGLAGMGQYF.

The gene calls are TRBV4-2 and TRBJ1-4, with D unclear. Germline V gene lookup returns CDR1 LGHNA and CDR2 YNFKEQ. This CDR3 has 18 residues. Trimming removed 0 bases from V and 4 bases from J, with 18 bases in between. CDR3 DNA: TGTGCCAGCAGCCAAGATCATATGAAGCGCGGAGGTAATGAAAAACTGTTTTTT. It translates to CASSQDHMKRGGNEKLFF.

In its sample, this clone was seen many times. The CDR3 coding sequence is TGTGCCAGCAGCCGTCGGACGGGGACCTACGAGCAGTACTTC. This gives the protein CASSRRTGTYEQYF. The chain links TRBV3-1 (or the pseudogene TRBV3-2) to TRBJ2-7; possibly TRBD2 for D (5 bases). V was pared by 4 bases and J by 2 bases, with 12 bases between. CDR3 length: 14 residues. The germline V gene encodes CDR1 LGHDT and CDR2 YNNKEL (reference sequence).

This chain connects TRBV28 to TRBJ2-4, with 7 bases fitting TRBD1. The CDR3 is 17 amino acids. Unmatched junction bases numbered 11, after V lost 6 bases and J lost 0 bases. The V gene's germline CDR1 is MDHEN and CDR2 SYDVKM. This CDR3 is CASSSPGQSLAKNIQYF. The CDR3, as DNA: TGTGCCAGCAGCTCACCGGGACAGTCCTTAGCCAAAAACATTCAGTACTTC.

The count of this clone is one. The chain couples TRBV19 to TRBJ2-7; 9 bases agree with TRBD1. The CDR3 runs to 16 residues. Germline V gives CDR1 LNHDA, CDR2 SQIVND (reference sequence). V lost 2 bases to trimming and J lost 3 bases; unmatched junction nucleotides: 8. The CDR3 region has the DNA TGTGCCAGTAGTATATCGGGGACAGGGAGCAGCTACGAGCAGTACTTC. Protein: CASSISGTGSSYEQYF.

With regard to this clone: Other nucleotide sequences from this sample produce the same CDR3. The chain joins TRBV18 to TRBJ1-2, with 9 bases that match TRBD1. CDR3 length: 15 residues. With 2 bases clipped from V and 2 bases from J, the junction kept 3 bases outside the gene matches. Germline values: CDR1 KGHSH, CDR2 LQKENI. The CDR3 DNA follows: TGTGCCAGCTCACCAGACAGGGGGAACAACTATGGCTACACCTTC. This translates into CASSPDRGNNYGYTF.

The chain employs TRBV5-1 and TRBJ2-6, with TRBD1 identical over 8 bases. Germline V gene sequence: CDR1 SGHRS, CDR2 YFSETQ. This CDR3 is 20 amino acids long. The ends lost 0 bases at V and 2 bases at J; junction bases unmatched: 13. The CDR3 reads CASSLEPRQGRNPGANVLTF. In nucleotides, the CDR3 is TGCGCCAGCAGCTTGGAACCCCGACAGGGGCGAAATCCTGGGGCCAACGTCCTGACTTTC.

A word on this clone: At one boundary the junction diverges from the germline segment, which might be a read error. The V call is TRBV12-3 or TRBV12-4, the J call TRBJ1-1; 8 nucleotides match TRBD1. CDR3 length: 12 residues. CDR3 sequence reads: CASSLDRGEAFF. CDR3 coding DNA: TGTGCCAGCAGCTTAGACAGGGGTGAAGCTTTCTTT.

In its sample, this clone was seen once. This chain uses TRBV7-2 with TRBJ1-2; D unclear. The germline CDR1 and CDR2 sequences are SGHTA and FQGNSA. Trimming stripped 4 bases from V and 8 bases from J, with 17 bases between. The CDR3 runs to 14 residues. This CDR3 reads CASSSPLSGLGYTF. DNA for the CDR3: TGTGCCAGCAGCTCCCCCCTAAGCGGTTTAGGCTACACCTTC.

J is TRBJ1-2 and V is TRBV20-1, with a weak D call TRBD1 (5 bases). The germline CDR1 and CDR2 sequences are DFQATT and SNEGSKA (reference sequence). The CDR3 is made up of 11 amino acids. Trimming removed 5 bases from V and 5 bases from J, with 9 bases in between. The CDR3 DNA reads TGCAGTGCTCCTGACAGATATGGCTACACCTTC. Residues: CSAPDRYGYTF.

This chain links TRBV18 with TRBJ1-2; maybe TRBD1 (6 bases). With 3 bases removed from V and 4 bases from J, the gap between germline ends came to 12 bases. Germline loops: CDR1 KGHSH, CDR2 LQKENI. This CDR3 contains 14 residues. DNA of the CDR3: TGTGCCAGCTCACCCCGACAGGAGAGCTATGGCTACACCTTC. Residues: CASSPRQESYGYTF.

This clone was counted at least ten times. The chain links TRBV20-1 to TRBJ1-1; the match to TRBD1 covers 7 bases. With 6 bases clipped from V and 8 bases from J, the junction kept 6 bases outside the gene matches. Germline V lookup: CDR1 DFQATT, CDR2 SNEGSKA (reference sequence). This CDR3 region has 11 residues. CDR3 in amino acids: CSASWDREAFF. CDR3 DNA sequence: TGCAGTGCCTCCTGGGACAGAGAAGCTTTCTTT.

This sequence joins TRBV6-4 and TRBJ1-1, with D hard to call. Trimming shortened V by 2 bases and J by 5 bases, and 12 bases separated the two germline ends. Germline loops: CDR1 MRHNA, CDR2 SNTAGT. The CDR3 totals 14 residues. CDR3 coding DNA: TGTGCCAGCAGTGACACTGACCGGCGGACTGAAGCTTTCTTT. Encoded protein: CASSDTDRRTEAFF.

V and J are TRBV11-2 and TRBJ2-7; 7 bases are a match to TRBD2. The germline V gene has CDR1 SGHAT and CDR2 FQNNGV. Losses at the gene ends were 5 bases for V and 0 bases for J; bases not matched to a gene: 10. The CDR3 loop spans 16 amino acids. The CDR3 nucleotides read TGTGCCAGCAGCCTGCTCTCTAGCGGACTCTCCTACGAGCAGTACTTC. Translating it yields CASSLLSSGLSYEQYF.

V and J are TRBV18 and TRBJ1-1; D is possibly TRBD1 (5 bases). The CDR3 length is 15 residues. The germline gives CDR1 KGHSH, CDR2 LQKENI. V was pared by 2 bases and J by 6 bases, with 16 bases between. DNA for the CDR3: TGTGCCAGCTCACCAGGGGCCGCCGAGTCGGCTGAAGCTTTCTTT. Its translation: CASSPGAAESAEAFF.

This sequence joins TRBV21-1 and TRBJ2-1; TRBD2, the table's D call, lacks a check against the DNA. TRBV21-1 is described as a pseudogene. There are 16 residues in the CDR3. Here the CDR3 DNA reads TGTGCCAGCAGCCTCCAAGCGGGAGGGCCTGGGAATGAGCAGTTCTTC. Protein: CASSLQAGGPGNEQFF.

This sequence joins TRBV5-1 and TRBJ1-4; a possible D gene is TRBD1 (6 bases). Germline CDR1 reads SGHRS; CDR2 reads YFSETQ. The V end was cut by 6 bases, the J end by 0 bases, with 15 bases between. This CDR3 has 16 residues. In nucleotides, the CDR3 is TGCGCCAGCACTGAAATGGGGGCATCAACTAATGAAAAACTGTTTTTT. Encoded protein: CASTEMGASTNEKLFF. The complete variable domain, with remaining parts taken from reference TRBV5-1 and TRBJ1-4, reads KAGVTQTPRYLIKTRGQQVTLSCSPISGHRSVSWYQQTPGQGLQFLFEYFSETQRNKGNFPGRFSGRQFSNSRSEMNVSTLELGDSALYLCASTEMGASTNEKLFFGSGTQLSVL.

CDR3: CASSSQGITEAFF. DNA for the CDR3: TGCGCCAGCAGCTCACAGGGTATCACTGAAGCTTTCTTT. The J gene is TRBJ1-1, the V gene TRBV10-2; tentatively, D is TRBD1 (6 bases). This CDR3 has 13 amino acids. Germline V gene lookup returns CDR1 WSHSY and CDR2 SAAADI. Trimming shortened V by 6 bases and J by 4 bases, and 12 bases separated the two germline ends.